Following are 3 T cell receptor beta chains from one sample sequenced in a study of Ad26.COV2.S vaccination and SARS-CoV-2 variants. The table came from immunoSEQ multiplex PCR; TCRdb's copy has only in-frame clones and leaves some out. The table includes some 250,000 clones, roughly 88% detected once. Treatment given: 15 to 20 received Ad26.COV2.S at low or high dose, single or two shots; about 5 received placebo; per-sample allocation not given. All samples were drawn on day 63, counting from the first vaccine or placebo injection. This specimen was peripheral blood, taken in a trial of Ad26.COV2.S vaccine versus placebo. These TCRs come from a person aged 18-60 years who received the Ad26.COV2.S COVID-19 vaccine or a placebo.

V gene TRBV10-3 combines with J gene TRBJ1-5; no definite D call. Trimming shortened V by 4 bases and J by 1 base, and 2 bases separated the two germline ends. CDR1 and CDR2 (germline): ENHRY, SYGVKD. The CDR3 has 12 amino acids. The chain's CDR3 is CAISGSNQPQHF. The CDR3 DNA sequence: TGTGCCATCAGTGGGAGCAATCAGCCCCAGCATTTT.

CDR3 DNA: TGCGCCAGCAGCCAAGTAGGGAGCAGGGTGCAGTACTTC. It encodes CASSQVGSRVQYF. The chain combines TRBV4-3 with TRBJ2-7, with D tentatively TRBD1 or TRBD2 (5 bases each). Germline values: CDR1 LGHNA, CDR2 YSLEER. Trimming removed 1 base from V and 9 bases from J, with 13 bases in between. The CDR3 runs 13 residues.

This chain joins TRBV30 and TRBJ2-2; TRBD1 is a possible D gene (5 bases). From germline, CDR1 is GTSNPN and CDR2 SVGIG (reference sequence). Trimming removed 5 bases from V and 6 bases from J, with 16 bases in between. The CDR3 consists of 14 residues. In nucleotides, the CDR3 is TGTGCCTGGGTCTCCGCAGGGCTGCCCGGGGAGCTGTTTTTT. Protein: CAWVSAGLPGELFF.